This T cell receptor beta chain derives from a study of blood T cell repertoires in COVID-19 (dated by TCRdb to about 2020). About the study as a whole: Collaborator samples came from the United States, Italy and Spain and covered acute and convalescent phases of COVID-19. The repertoires were made available in a free public database intended to serve as a resource for research on the immune response to SARS-CoV-2. HLA class I and class II types, where available, came from metadata supplied by the sample provider rather than from assay-based typing. The dataset comprised deeply sampled blood TCRbeta repertoires from subjects exposed to, actively infected with, or recovered from COVID-19. The samples were drawn from two sources: the first 160 participants of the ongoing ImmuneRACE study, and over 950 subjects contributed by 6 global collaborators. Nearly every sample came with metadata listing a de-identified subject ID, COVID-19 status, age in years and sex. The prospective study material was composed of cDNA or gDNA derived from T cells, B-cell-depleted T cells, or PBMCs.

Participants in the prospective study were enrolled through a virtual design, were aged roughly 18 to 100 years, and lived in about 25 United States geographic areas. To assign participants to cohorts, the prospective study relied on clinical history that participants themselves reported in a screening survey and a study questionnaire. Recovered participants in ImmuneRACE Cohort 3 were defined by two consecutive negative NP/OP PCR tests, clearance by a healthcare professional, or resolution of symptoms. In the prospective study, mobile phlebotomists collected whole blood, serum and a nasopharyngeal or oropharyngeal swab from each participant. Participants in the prospective study had the option to provide additional blood draws and questionnaires over an approximately 2-month period. Before DNA extraction, blood samples from the prospective study were shipped at room temperature or frozen. TCRbeta CDR3 regions were amplified from genomic DNA using the immunoSEQ Assay, a bias-controlled multiplex PCR. Processing in the source paper ran as follows. Nucleated cell counts per sample were estimated from amplification of reference gene primers within the assay. To quantify the absolute abundance of each unique TCRbeta CDR3 rearrangement, sequence reads were collapsed and filtered. Productive Simpson clonality was computed per sample as the square root of Simpson's diversity index over productive rearrangements. In TCRdb, the immuneACCESS table is reduced to in-frame sequences with V and J assigned. These tables do not hold every clone; where another copy was compared, an unresolved V gene accounts for under half, and the others remain unexplained. Clonal size and the V and J genes are those of that table, whereas D and trimming came from the DNA. The table for this sample lists a few hundred thousand clones; about 90% of them were counted only once. More than 0.8% of the sample is in the top ten clones.

With regard to this clone: No antigen is known for it. Base qualities were left out, and no much larger clone turns up one base away.

Study-level results and caveats: The quantity of clinical and demographic metadata differed by source and by participant and was supplied without curation.

The sequence was obtained from a woman in her twenties or thirties who had recovered from COVID-19. The sequenced material came from PBMCs or T cells enriched from blood (not recorded which).

The CDR3 here reads CASSQGQNNSPLHF. The bases read TGTGCCAGCAGCCAGGGACAGAATAATTCACCCCTCCACTTT. The rearrangement combines TRBV28 with TRBJ1-6; TRBD1 aligns with 7 central bases. V trim: 6 bases; J trim: 5 bases; unmatched bases: 4. From the germline V gene, CDR1 is MDHEN and CDR2 is SYDVKM. The CDR3, cysteine through phenylalanine, is 14 amino acids long. Just the 42-base CDR3 DNA is kept, in frame starting at base 1.